The entry that follows covers one T cell receptor (beta chain) sequence. Germline V lookup: CDR1 LNHDA, CDR2 SQIVND (reference sequence). V was pared by 4 bases and J by 2 bases, with 4 bases of the junction left unmatched. This CDR3 comprises 14 residues. As originally analysed: The authors estimated nucleated cell counts from reference gene primer amplification. Generated by immunoSEQ multiplex PCR, the TCRdb table keeps only in-frame clones and is missing some. The V and J calls and the clone size are those of that table, but D and trimming were determined from the DNA. The sample records about 180,000 clones, approximately 87% being singletons. The data originate from a study of blood T cell repertoires in COVID-19. Study in general: There were acute and convalescent COVID-19 samples, and they came from the United States, Italy and Spain. T cells, B-cell-depleted T cells, or PBMCs supplied cDNA or gDNA.

Seattle-derived patients entered the study during active infection and were followed longitudinally. The rearrangement joins TRBV19 to TRBJ1-1; 7 bases map to TRBD1. This clonotype originated in an older person with COVID-19, enrolled during active disease. The sequenced sample consisted of peripheral blood. The CDR3 region has the DNA TGTGCCAGTAGTACGCCAGGGGGAAACACTGAAGCTTTCTTT. It specifies CASSTPGGNTEAFF.